These 17 T cell receptor beta chains were sequenced from one sample in a study of identical twins. TCRdb processed the 5' RACE reads anew with MiXCR; each CDR3 protein has one entry. The sample lists roughly 700,000 distinct CDR3 sequences; 8.5% to 9.5% were seen once. The data also belong to a second study, concerning yellow fever vaccine responses in identical twins.

The source material was PBMCs. The receptors stem from a woman aged 18 to 35 in good health.

This clonotype was observed a handful of times. The chain uses TRBV7-2 and TRBJ2-7, with TRBD1 matching over 7 bases. Germline V CDR1 and CDR2: SGHTA, FQGNSA. The J segment lost 6 bases and the V segment lost 1 base, leaving 6 bases of the junction unmatched. There are 14 residues in the CDR3. This CDR3 reads CASSLDGRGREQYF. The CDR3 DNA is TGTGCCAGCAGCTTAGATGGTAGGGGGCGCGAGCAGTACTTC.

This clonotype was detected a few times. The rearrangement links TRBV10-3 to TRBJ2-7; D is perhaps TRBD1 (5 bases). Per germline, CDR1 ENHRY and CDR2 SYGVKD. V was shortened by 0 bases and J by 0 bases, with 15 bases between the two germline ends. The CDR3 is made up of 17 amino acids. The CDR3 DNA reads TGTGCCATCAGTGAGTCGCGAAACAGAGACAGCTCCTACGAGCAGTACTTC. It yields the protein CAISESRNRDSSYEQYF.

This clonotype was picked up many times. The chain employs TRBV11-2 and TRBJ2-3; D is undetermined. The V and J ends lost 6 bases and 6 bases respectively, with 7 bases between them. The germline gives CDR1 SGHAT, CDR2 FQNNGV. The CDR3 has 11 residues. CDR3 region: CASRAWDTQYF. The CDR3 bases are TGTGCCAGCAGAGCCTGGGATACGCAGTATTTT. Drawing the rest from reference TRBV11-2 and TRBJ2-3, the complete variable domain is EAGVAQSPRYKIIEKRQSVAFWCNPISGHATLYWYQQILGQGPKLLIQFQNNGVVDDSQLPKDRFSAERLKGVDSTLKIQPAKLEDSAVYLCASRAWDTQYFGPGTRLTVL.

This clonotype has a handful of counts. The chain links TRBV13 to TRBJ2-7; D unclear. CDR3 length equals 13 residues. V lost 5 bases to trimming and J lost 1 base, with 9 bases between them. CDR1 and CDR2 from the germline V gene are PRHDT and FYEKMQ (reference sequence). CDR3 nucleotides: TGTGCCAGCAGCCCCCGCCGGTCCTACGAGCAGTACTTC. Translation: CASSPRRSYEQYF.

This clonotype has just a few counts. The chain employs TRBV7-9 and TRBJ1-1; no definite D call. CDR1 is SEHNR, CDR2 FQNEAQ, per germline (reference sequence). Trimming left V 0 bases short and J 7 bases short, with 12 bases between. The CDR3 extends over 14 amino acids. The CDR3 is CASSLAGGGFEAFF. CDR3 in DNA: TGTGCCAGCAGCTTAGCGGGAGGTGGGTTTGAAGCTTTCTTT.

The chain joins TRBV6-1 to TRBJ2-5; 7 nucleotides line up with TRBD2. The CDR3 extends over 14 amino acids. V trimming: 5 bases; J trimming: 5 bases; junction bases outside the gene matches: 8. Per germline, CDR1 MNHNS and CDR2 SASEGT. The CDR3 reads CASSPSGSGETQYF. Here the CDR3 DNA reads TGTGCCAGCAGTCCCTCCGGTAGCGGGGAGACCCAGTACTTC.

The sample holds a few counts of this clonotype. The chain uses TRBV3-1 and TRBJ2-2; 7 bases map to TRBD2. The CDR3 runs 14 residues. V lost 4 bases, J lost 6 bases, and 5 bases stayed unmatched. Germline V gene data show CDR1 as LGHDT and CDR2 as YNNKEL (reference sequence). The CDR3 is CASSPSGIPGELFF. In nucleotides, the CDR3 is TGTGCCAGCAGCCCCAGCGGGATCCCCGGGGAGCTGTTTTTT.

This CDR3 reads CASSLLGQGSEQYF. The CDR3 region has the DNA TGTGCCAGCAGTTTATTGGGACAGGGATCCGAGCAGTACTTC. The genes are TRBV28 and TRBJ2-7, with 9 bases that match TRBD1. CDR1 MDHEN and CDR2 SYDVKM come from the germline V gene. Trimming removed 1 base from V and 6 bases from J; junction bases left unmatched: 4. This CDR3 has 14 amino acids. The full variable domain, rest sourced from reference TRBV28 and TRBJ2-7, is DVKVTQSSRYLVKRTGEKVFLECVQDMDHENMFWYRQDPGLGLRLIYFSYDVKMKEKGDIPEGYSVSREKKERFSLILESASTNQTSMYLCASSLLGQGSEQYFGPGTRLTVT.

The chain recombines TRBV4-3 with TRBJ1-3, with TRBD1 as a possible D gene (6 bases). Germline CDR1 LGHNA, CDR2 YSLEER. Trimming removed 0 bases at V and 3 bases at J, with 9 bases between. The CDR3 totals 15 residues. CDR3 residues: CASSQDQGSGNTIYF. The CDR3 DNA is TGCGCCAGCAGCCAAGATCAGGGGAGTGGAAACACCATATATTTT.

The CDR3 region has the DNA TGCGCCAAGTGGACAGGGGGCCACGAGCAGTACTTC. As protein: CAKWTGGHEQYF. V and J are TRBV10-1 and TRBJ2-7; the match to TRBD1 covers 11 bases. Germline V gene data show CDR1 as WNHNN and CDR2 as SYGVQD (reference sequence). Trimming at V came to 10 bases and at J to 5 bases, leaving 4 bases not matched to a gene. The CDR3 length is 12 residues.

This clonotype occurred many times. The chain is built from TRBV7-2 and TRBJ2-3; D gene ambiguous. Trimming took 4 bases from V and 5 from J, leaving 16 bases between them. The CDR3 is made up of 15 amino acids. In germline, CDR1 is SGHTA, CDR2 FQGNSA. The CDR3, as DNA: TGTGCCAGCAGCTCAAGGGTTACAGATATAGATACGCAGTATTTT. This encodes CASSSRVTDIDTQYF.

This chain joins TRBV2 and TRBJ1-5, with D unclear. The ends were cut back, 6 bases at V and 4 bases at J, with 10 bases in the middle. The CDR3 length is 13 residues. The germline gives CDR1 SNHLY, CDR2 FYNNEI. CDR3 DNA sequence: TGTGCCAGCAGGGGGTCAGAAAATCAGCCCCAGCATTTT. Encoded protein: CASRGSENQPQHF.

J is TRBJ2-7 and V is TRBV25-1; 10 nucleotides agree with TRBD1. V lost 0 bases to trimming and J lost 6 bases; unmatched junction nucleotides: 11. This CDR3 comprises 17 residues. Per the germline V gene, CDR1 is MGHDK and CDR2 is SYGVNS. CDR3 in DNA: TGTGCCAGCAGTGAATATCCCCTCAGGACAGGGGGAGGCGAGCAGTACTTC. It encodes CASSEYPLRTGGGEQYF.

The gene calls are TRBV6-5 and TRBJ1-4; no clear D gene. Looked up from germline, CDR1 is MNHEY and CDR2 is SVGAGI. This CDR3 has 16 amino acids. The V end was cut by 4 bases, the J end by 8 bases, with 20 bases between. Here the CDR3 DNA reads TGTGCCAGCAGTTCCCTCGATACGAGGGCCGGCGAAAAACTGTTTTTT. It is translated as CASSSLDTRAGEKLFF.

This rearrangement joins TRBV4-3 to TRBJ2-2; 9 nucleotides align to TRBD2. The V segment lost 3 bases and the J segment 2 bases; nucleotides outside the gene matches: 4. The CDR3 has 16 residues. Germline-derived CDR1 and CDR2 are LGHNA and YSLEER. CDR3 protein: CASSQRLAENTGELFF. The CDR3 bases are TGCGCCAGCAGCCAGCGACTAGCGGAAAACACCGGGGAGCTGTTTTTT.

This clonotype was seen ten or more times. The chain has TRBV24-1 and TRBJ2-3; tentative D call: TRBD1 (5 bases). Trimming removed 7 bases at V and 5 bases at J, with 6 bases between. The length of the CDR3 is 11 residues. Per the germline V gene, CDR1 is KGHDR and CDR2 is SFDVKD. CDR3 in DNA: TGTGCCACCAGAGGGGAAGATACGCAGTATTTT. Translating it yields CATRGEDTQYF.

This chain joins TRBV2 and TRBJ2-1; no clear D. V lost 3 bases, J lost 5 bases, and 17 bases lay in between. In germline, CDR1 is SNHLY, CDR2 FYNNEI. The CDR3 is made up of 16 amino acids. CDR3 sequence: CASSDTPADLNNEQFF. The CDR3 DNA sequence: TGTGCCAGCAGTGATACCCCCGCGGATTTAAACAATGAGCAGTTCTTC.